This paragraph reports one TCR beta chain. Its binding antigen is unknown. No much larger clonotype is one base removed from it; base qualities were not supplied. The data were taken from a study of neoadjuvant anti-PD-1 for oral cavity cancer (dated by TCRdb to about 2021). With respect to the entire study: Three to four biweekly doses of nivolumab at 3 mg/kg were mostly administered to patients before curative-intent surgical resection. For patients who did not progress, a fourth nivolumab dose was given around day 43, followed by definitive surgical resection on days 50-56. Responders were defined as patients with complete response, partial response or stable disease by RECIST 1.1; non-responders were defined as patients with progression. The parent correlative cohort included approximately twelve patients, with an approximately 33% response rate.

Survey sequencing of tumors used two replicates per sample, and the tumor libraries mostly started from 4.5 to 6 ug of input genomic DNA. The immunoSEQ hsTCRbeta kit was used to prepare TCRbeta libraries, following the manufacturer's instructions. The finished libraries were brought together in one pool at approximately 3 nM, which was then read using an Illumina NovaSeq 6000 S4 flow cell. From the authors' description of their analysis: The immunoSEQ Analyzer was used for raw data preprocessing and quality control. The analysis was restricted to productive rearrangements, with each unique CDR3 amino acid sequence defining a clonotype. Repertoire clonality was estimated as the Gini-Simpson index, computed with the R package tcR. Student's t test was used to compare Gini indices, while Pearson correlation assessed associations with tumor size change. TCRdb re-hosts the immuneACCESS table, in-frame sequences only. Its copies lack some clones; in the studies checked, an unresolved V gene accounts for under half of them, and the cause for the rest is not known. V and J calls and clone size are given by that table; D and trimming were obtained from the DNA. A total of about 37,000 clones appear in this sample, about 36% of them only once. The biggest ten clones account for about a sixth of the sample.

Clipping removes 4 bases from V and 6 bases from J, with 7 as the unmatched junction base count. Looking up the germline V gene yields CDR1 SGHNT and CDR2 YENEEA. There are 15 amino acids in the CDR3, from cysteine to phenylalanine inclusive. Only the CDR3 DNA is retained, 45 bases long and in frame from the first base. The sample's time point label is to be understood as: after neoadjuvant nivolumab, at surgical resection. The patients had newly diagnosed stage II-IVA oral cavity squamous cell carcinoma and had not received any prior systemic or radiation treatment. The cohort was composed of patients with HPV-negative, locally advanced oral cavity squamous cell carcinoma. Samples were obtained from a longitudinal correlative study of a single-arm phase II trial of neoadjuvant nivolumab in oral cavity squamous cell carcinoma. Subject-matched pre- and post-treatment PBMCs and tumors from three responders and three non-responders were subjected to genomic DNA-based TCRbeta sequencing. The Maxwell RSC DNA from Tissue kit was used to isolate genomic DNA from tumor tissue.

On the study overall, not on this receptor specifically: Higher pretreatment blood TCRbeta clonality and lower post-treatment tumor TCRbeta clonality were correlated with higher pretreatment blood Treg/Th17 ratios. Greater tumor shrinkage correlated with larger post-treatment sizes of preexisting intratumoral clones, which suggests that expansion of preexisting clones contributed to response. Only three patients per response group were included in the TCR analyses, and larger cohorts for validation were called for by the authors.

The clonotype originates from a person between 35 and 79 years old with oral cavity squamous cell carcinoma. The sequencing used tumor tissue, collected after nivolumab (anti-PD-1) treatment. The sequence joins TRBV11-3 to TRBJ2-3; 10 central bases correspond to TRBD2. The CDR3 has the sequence CASSSESGRVDTQYF. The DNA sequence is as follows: TGTGCCAGCAGCTCCGAGAGCGGGAGGGTGGATACGCAGTATTTT.